This T cell receptor (beta chain) is from a study of shared clonotypes between healthy human individuals. Background on the study: Three plates each covered CD4 naive and memory; CD8 naive two, CD8 memory one.

This clone appeared once. Germline-derived CDR1 and CDR2 are SNHLY and FYNNEI. This CDR3 comprises 17 residues. Trimming took off 3 bases at V and 5 bases at J, with 22 bases between the two ends. Naivety among CD8 cells was defined by CD45RO negativity and positive CCR7 selection, thereby excluding terminally differentiated effector memory CD45RA+ cells. Deep was the level used in running the assay. Data came from immunoSEQ multiplex PCR; TCRdb stores just in-frame clones and leaves some out. This table has hundreds of thousands of clones, roughly 95% appearing once. The origin of this receptor is a woman under 40 in good health. Sequencing was performed on naive CD8+ T cells sorted from blood. V usage is TRBV2 and J usage is TRBJ1-2, with D possibly being TRBD1 (5 bases). This CDR3 reads CASSDYGSYGQGYGYTF. CDR3 sequence (DNA): TGTGCCAGCAGTGATTACGGCTCATACGGGCAGGGATATGGCTACACCTTC.